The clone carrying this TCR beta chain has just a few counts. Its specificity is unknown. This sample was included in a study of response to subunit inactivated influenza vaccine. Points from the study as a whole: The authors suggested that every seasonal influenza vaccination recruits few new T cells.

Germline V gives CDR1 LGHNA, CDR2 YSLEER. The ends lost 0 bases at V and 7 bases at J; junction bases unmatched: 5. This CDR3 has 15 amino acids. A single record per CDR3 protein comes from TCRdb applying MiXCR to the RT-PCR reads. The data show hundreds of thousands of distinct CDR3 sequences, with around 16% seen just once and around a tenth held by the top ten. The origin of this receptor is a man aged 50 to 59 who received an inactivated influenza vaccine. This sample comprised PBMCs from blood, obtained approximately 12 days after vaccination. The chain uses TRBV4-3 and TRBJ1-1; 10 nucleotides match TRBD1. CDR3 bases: TGCGCCAGCAGCCAAGACGACAGGGGGCTTGGTGAAGCTTTCTTT. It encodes CASSQDDRGLGEAFF.